These T cell receptor beta chains were read from a single sample in a study of blood T cell repertoires in COVID-19. TCRdb's copy holds only in-frame clones and misses some; the assay was immunoSEQ multiplex PCR. This sample carries a few hundred thousand clones, approximately 89% of them seen once, and the ten largest clones take 3% to 4.5%. Sequencing input: peripheral blood. All receptors come from an older woman with COVID-19, enrolled during active disease. Both conserved end residues are part of each CDR3. D genes are given only for firm matches. Not every row has a clone size; where given, it reads once, few, many or a size class.

v_gene	d_gene	abundance	j_gene	CDR3nt	CDR3aa
TRBV28	-	-	TRBJ1-4	TGTGCCAGCAGTTCCACGGGACTCAGGAATGAAAAACTGTTTTTT	CASSSTGLRNEKLFF
TRBV7-8	TRBD1	-	TRBJ1-2	TGTGCCAGCAGCGCACCGGGACAGGGAGCTTCAGGTGGCTACACCTTC	CASSAPGQGASGGYTF
TRBV27	-	-	TRBJ1-2	TGTGCCAGCAGTTTCACGGGGGAGGACTATGGCTACACCTTC	CASSFTGEDYGYTF
TRBV5-4	-	-	TRBJ1-5	TGTGCCAGCAGCTTGGGTGAGGTTAGAGGGTATAGCAATCAGCCCCAGCATTTT	CASSLGEVRGYSNQPQHF
TRBV5-6	TRBD1	once	TRBJ2-7	TGTGCCAGCAGCCCTCGGACAGGGGGCTACGAGCAGTACTTC	CASSPRTGGYEQYF
TRBV19	-	-	TRBJ1-2	TGTGCCAGTAGTTTAGTCAGGGGCGAGAACTATGGCTACACCTTC	CASSLVRGENYGYTF
TRBV7-6	-	-	TRBJ1-5	TGTGCCAGCAGCTCAGGGGTAGCTCAGCCCCAGCATTTT	CASSSGVAQPQHF
TRBV5-5	-	once	TRBJ1-5	TGTGCCAGCAGCTTCGGACAGTCTAGCAATCAGCCCCAGCATTTT	CASSFGQSSNQPQHF
TRBV14	-	-	TRBJ1-2	TGTGCCAGCAGCCAAGGATTGGTACAGGGCTCTAATGGCTACACCTTC	CASSQGLVQGSNGYTF
TRBV2	TRBD1	many	TRBJ1-6	TGTGCCAGCAGTTCGGACAGGGCCTATAATTCACCCCTCCACTTT	CASSSDRAYNSPLHF
TRBV5-4	TRBD1	-	TRBJ2-7	TGTGCCAGCAGCCTGGGACAGGGGGGTTACGAGCAGTACTTC	CASSLGQGGYEQYF
TRBV19	TRBD2	-	TRBJ2-3	TGTGCCAGTAAGTCAGCGGGGGGGCCAACAGATACGCAGTATTTT	CASKSAGGPTDTQYF
TRBV7-3	TRBD2	-	TRBJ2-5	TGTGCCAGCAGCTTAATGTCACTAGCGGGGCAAGAGACCCAGTACTTC	CASSLMSLAGQETQYF
TRBV7-3	TRBD1	-	TRBJ2-7	TGTGCCAGCAGCATGTCCGGACAGGGGACCTACGAGCAGTACTTC	CASSMSGQGTYEQYF
TRBV7-9	TRBD1	-	TRBJ1-3	TGTGCCAGCAGCTTCCGACAGGGTGGAAACACCATATATTTT	CASSFRQGGNTIYF
TRBV9	TRBD1	once	TRBJ1-2	TGTGCCAGCAGCGAGACAGGGTGGGATGGCTACACCTTC	CASSETGWDGYTF
TRBV4-1	TRBD2	-	TRBJ2-5	TGCGCCAGCAGCCAAGTAGAGAAGGGAGGGCATGAGACCCAGTACTTC	CASSQVEKGGHETQYF
TRBV5-1	TRBD1	-	TRBJ1-4	TGCGCCAGCAGCTTGGGGGACAGGGAGACTAATGAAAAACTGTTTTTT	CASSLGDRETNEKLFF
TRBV19	-	-	TRBJ2-2	TGTGCCAGTAGTAGGGGGGGCCGGACCGGGGAGCTGTTTTTT	CASSRGGRTGELFF
TRBV7-2	-	-	TRBJ1-1	TGTGCCAGCAGCCCAGTAGAGGCGGCGAACACTGAAGCTTTCTTT	CASSPVEAANTEAFF
TRBV24-1	TRBD1	-	TRBJ1-4	TGTGCCACCAGTGAGGGACAGGGGGAGAATGAAAAACTGTTTTTT	CATSEGQGENEKLFF
TRBV11-1	-	-	TRBJ1-1	TGTGCCAGCAGCTTCCTTCCGACTGGGAACACTGAAGCTTTCTTT	CASSFLPTGNTEAFF
TRBV19	-	-	TRBJ1-1	TGTGCCAGTAGTACCTTTTGGGCCACTGAAGCTTTCTTT	CASSTFWATEAFF
TRBV27	-	once	TRBJ2-7	TGTGCCAGCAGTTTAAACATTTACGAGCAGTACTTC	CASSLNIYEQYF